This TCR beta chain was retrieved from a study of blood T cell repertoires in COVID-19. Sequencing used immunoSEQ multiplex PCR; TCRdb keeps in-frame clones, though not all of them. The sample lists 350,000 to 400,000 clones, roughly 88% seen once, with 0.95% to 1% in the top ten. Trimming removed 3 bases from V and 0 bases from J; junction bases left unmatched: 5. Germline-derived CDR1 and CDR2 are WNHNN and SYGVQD (reference sequence). The CDR3 covers 16 residues. This receptor was obtained from a woman in her twenties or thirties with acute COVID-19. Specimen: PBMCs or T cells enriched from blood (not recorded which). V gene TRBV10-1 combines with J gene TRBJ1-1; 9 nucleotides line up with TRBD1. CDR3 coding DNA: TGCGCCAGCAGTGATAACAGGGGGCTAATGAACACTGAAGCTTTCTTT. Amino acid sequence: CASSDNRGLMNTEAFF.